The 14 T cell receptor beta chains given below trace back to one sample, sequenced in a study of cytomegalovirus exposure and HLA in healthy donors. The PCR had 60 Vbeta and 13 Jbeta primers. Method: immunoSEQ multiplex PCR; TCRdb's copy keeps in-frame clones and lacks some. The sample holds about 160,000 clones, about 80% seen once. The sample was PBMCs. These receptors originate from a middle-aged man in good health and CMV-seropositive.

This CDR3 is CASSVLTSGGHSYEQYF. CDR3 coding DNA: TGTGCCAGCAGCGTTCTGACTAGCGGGGGACACTCCTACGAGCAGTACTTC. The J gene is TRBJ2-7, the V gene TRBV9, with 12 bases lining up with TRBD2. The germline CDR1 and CDR2 sequences are SGDLS and YYNGEE. The CDR3 length is 17 residues. The V gene end was trimmed by 2 bases and the J gene end by 0 bases; junction bases not matched to a gene: 6.

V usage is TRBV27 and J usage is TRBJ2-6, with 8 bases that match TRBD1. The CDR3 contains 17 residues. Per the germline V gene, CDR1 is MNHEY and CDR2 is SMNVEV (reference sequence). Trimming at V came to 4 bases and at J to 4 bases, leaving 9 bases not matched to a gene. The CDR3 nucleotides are TGTGCCAGCAGTTCAGGGGGCGCGATTTTCGGGGCCAACGTCCTGACTTTC. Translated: CASSSGGAIFGANVLTF.

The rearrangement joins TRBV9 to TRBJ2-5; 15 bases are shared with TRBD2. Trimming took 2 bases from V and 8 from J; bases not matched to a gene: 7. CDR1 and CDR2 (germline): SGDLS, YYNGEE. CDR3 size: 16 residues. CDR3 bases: TGTGCCAGCAGCGTCGGGACTAGCGGGGGGATGGTCACCCAGTACTTC. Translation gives CASSVGTSGGMVTQYF.

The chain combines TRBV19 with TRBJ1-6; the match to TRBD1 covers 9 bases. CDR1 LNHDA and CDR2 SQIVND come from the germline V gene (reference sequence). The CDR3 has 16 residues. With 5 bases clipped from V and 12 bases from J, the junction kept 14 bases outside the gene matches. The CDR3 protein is CASSGGTGYRSEPLHF. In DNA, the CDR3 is TGTGCCAGTAGTGGAGGGACAGGGTATAGGAGCGAACCCCTCCACTTT.

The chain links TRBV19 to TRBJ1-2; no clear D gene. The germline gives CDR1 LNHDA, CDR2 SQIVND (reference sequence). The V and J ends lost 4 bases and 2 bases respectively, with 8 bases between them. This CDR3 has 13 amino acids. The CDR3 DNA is TGTGCCAGTAGTACGGAGAAGAACTATGGCTACACCTTC. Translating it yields CASSTEKNYGYTF.

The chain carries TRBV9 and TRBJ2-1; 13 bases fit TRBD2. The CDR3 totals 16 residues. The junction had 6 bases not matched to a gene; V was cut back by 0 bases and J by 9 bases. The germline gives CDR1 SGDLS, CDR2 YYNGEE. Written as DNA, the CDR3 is TGTGCCAGCAGCGTAGTGACTAGCGGGGGGAGCGCTGAGCAGTTCTTC. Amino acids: CASSVVTSGGSAEQFF.

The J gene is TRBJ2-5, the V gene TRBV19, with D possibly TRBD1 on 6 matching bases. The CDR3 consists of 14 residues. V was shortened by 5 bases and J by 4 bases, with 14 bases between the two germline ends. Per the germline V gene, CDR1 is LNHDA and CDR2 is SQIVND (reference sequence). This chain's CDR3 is CASSPRQERETQYF. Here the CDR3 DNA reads TGTGCCAGTAGTCCACGACAGGAGCGAGAGACCCAGTACTTC.

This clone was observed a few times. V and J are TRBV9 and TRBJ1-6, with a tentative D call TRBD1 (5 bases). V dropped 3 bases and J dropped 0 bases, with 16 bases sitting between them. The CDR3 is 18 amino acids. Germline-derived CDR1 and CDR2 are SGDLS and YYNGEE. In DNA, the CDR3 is TGTGCCAGCAGCGCAAGTCGACAGATTATCTCCTATAATTCACCCCTCCACTTT. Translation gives CASSASRQIISYNSPLHF.

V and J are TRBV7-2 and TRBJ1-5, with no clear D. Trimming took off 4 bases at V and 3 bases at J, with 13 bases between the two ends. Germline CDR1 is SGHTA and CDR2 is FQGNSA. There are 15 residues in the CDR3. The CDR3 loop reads CASSSLSVLNQPQHF. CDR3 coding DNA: TGTGCCAGCAGCTCTCTTTCGGTCCTCAATCAGCCCCAGCATTTT. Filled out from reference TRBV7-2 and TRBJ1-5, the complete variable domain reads GAGVSQSPSNKVTEKGKDVELRCDPISGHTALYWYRQSLGQGLEFLIYFQGNSAPDKSGLPSDRFSAERTGGSVSTLTIQRTQQEDSAVYLCASSSLSVLNQPQHFGDGTRLSIL.

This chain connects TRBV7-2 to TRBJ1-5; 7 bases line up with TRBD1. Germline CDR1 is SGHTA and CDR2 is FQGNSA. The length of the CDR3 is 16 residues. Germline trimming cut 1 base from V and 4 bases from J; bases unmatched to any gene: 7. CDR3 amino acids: CASSLVPGQLNQPQHF. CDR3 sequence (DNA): TGTGCCAGCAGCTTAGTTCCGGGACAGCTTAATCAGCCCCAGCATTTT.

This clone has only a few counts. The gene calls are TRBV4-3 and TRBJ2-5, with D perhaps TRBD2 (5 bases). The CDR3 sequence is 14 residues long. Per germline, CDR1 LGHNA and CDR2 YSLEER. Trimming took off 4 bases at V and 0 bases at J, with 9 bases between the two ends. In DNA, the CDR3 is TGCGCCAGCAGCCCTATAGCGTACCAAGAGACCCAGTACTTC. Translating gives CASSPIAYQETQYF.

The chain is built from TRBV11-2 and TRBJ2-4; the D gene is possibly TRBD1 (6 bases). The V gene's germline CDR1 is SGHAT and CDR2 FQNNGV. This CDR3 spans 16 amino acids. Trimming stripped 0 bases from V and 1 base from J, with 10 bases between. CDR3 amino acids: CASSLEDRTAKNIQYF. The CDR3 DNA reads TGTGCCAGCAGCTTAGAAGACAGGACGGCCAAAAACATTCAGTACTTC. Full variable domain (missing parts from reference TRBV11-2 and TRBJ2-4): EAGVAQSPRYKIIEKRQSVAFWCNPISGHATLYWYQQILGQGPKLLIQFQNNGVVDDSQLPKDRFSAERLKGVDSTLKIQPAKLEDSAVYLCASSLEDRTAKNIQYFGAGTRLSVL.

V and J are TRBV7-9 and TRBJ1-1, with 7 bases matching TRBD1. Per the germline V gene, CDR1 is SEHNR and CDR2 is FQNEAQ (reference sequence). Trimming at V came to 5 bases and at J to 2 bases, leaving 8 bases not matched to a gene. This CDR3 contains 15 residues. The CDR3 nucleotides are TGTGCCAGCAGCCCACCAGAAGGGGGCAACACTGAAGCTTTCTTT. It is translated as CASSPPEGGNTEAFF.

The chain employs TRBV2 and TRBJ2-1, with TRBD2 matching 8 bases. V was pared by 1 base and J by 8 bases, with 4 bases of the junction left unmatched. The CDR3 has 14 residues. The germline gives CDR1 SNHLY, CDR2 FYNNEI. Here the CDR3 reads CASSEVGTRYEQFF. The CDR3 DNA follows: TGTGCCAGCAGTGAAGTGGGGACTAGATATGAGCAGTTCTTC.